These T cell receptor beta chains were read from a single sample in a study of T cell repertoires in cytomegalovirus infection. TCRdb reanalysed the reads using MiXCR and keeps one entry per CDR3 protein. The profile shows around 500,000 distinct CDR3 sequences, under 45% of them singletons. These receptors lack a known antigen. Material: cultured PBMCs, obtained from culture after CMV antigen stimulation. The receptors shown here come from a human donor in good health (CMV status not recorded). Some clones in this sample may be carry-over from other donors' samples. Both conserved end residues are part of each CDR3. The order of the fields is D gene, clone size, V gene, CDR3 length, J gene, CDR3 protein, CDR3 DNA. The D gene is left open where the match is weak. Clone size appears in some rows only: once, few, many, or a class for an expanded clone.

>TRBD1|few|TRBV5-4|14|TRBJ2-1
CASSLDRGNNEQFF
TGTGCCAGCAGCTTGGACAGGGGGAACAATGAGCAGTTCTTC
>-|few|TRBV7-9|13|TRBJ2-1
CASSLKGTGEQFF
TGTGCCAGCAGCTTAAAAGGGACGGGTGAGCAGTTCTTC
>-|few|TRBV13|14|TRBJ2-1
CASSFRRDFNEQFF
TGTGCCAGCAGCTTCAGGCGGGATTTCAATGAGCAGTTCTTC
>TRBD1|-|TRBV19|12|TRBJ1-1
CASGQGGTEAFF
TGTGCCAGTGGACAGGGTGGCACTGAAGCTTTCTTT
>-|-|TRBV6-6|15|TRBJ1-5
CASRSGQVLYQPQHF
TGTGCCAGCAGATCCGGGCAGGTTTTATACCAGCCCCAGCATTTT
>-|few|TRBV7-8|15|TRBJ1-2
CASSTRGEKGYGYTF
TGTGCCAGCAGCACAAGGGGGGAGAAGGGCTATGGCTACACCTTC
>TRBD2|-|TRBV7-2|16|TRBJ2-7
CASSLGGPSGAYEQYF
TGTGCCAGCAGCTTAGGGGGCCCTAGCGGTGCCTACGAGCAGTACTTC
>TRBD2|-|TRBV7-8|16|TRBJ2-5
CASSLAALAGRETQYF
TGTGCCAGCAGCTTAGCGGCGCTAGCGGGAAGGGAGACCCAGTACTTC
>-|few|TRBV5-6|15|TRBJ2-1
CASSPDPDTYNEQFF
TGTGCCAGCAGTCCGGACCCGGACACGTACAATGAGCAGTTCTTC
>-|few|TRBV3-1|14|TRBJ2-4
CASSQPGAKNIQYF
TGTGCCAGCAGCCAACCGGGTGCCAAAAACATTCAGTACTTC
>-|-|TRBV7-9|16|TRBJ2-5
CASTQSPLGGQETQYF
TGTGCCAGCACCCAATCACCGTTAGGGGGTCAAGAGACCCAGTACTTC
>-|-|TRBV19|15|TRBJ1-5
CASSIGGGVNQPQHF
TGTGCCAGTAGTATCGGTGGCGGGGTCAATCAGCCCCAGCATTTT
>-|few|TRBV4-2|17|TRBJ1-5
CASSQEAGHPSNQPQHF
TGTGCCAGCAGCCAAGAGGCTGGCCACCCTAGCAATCAGCCCCAGCATTTT
>TRBD1|-|TRBV20-1|17|TRBJ1-4
CSARDGQGLLNNEKLFF
TGCAGTGCTAGAGACGGACAGGGGCTTCTAAATAATGAAAAACTGTTTTTT
>TRBD1|-|TRBV19|14|TRBJ2-3
CASSMQQGEDTQYF
TGTGCCAGTAGTATGCAACAGGGGGAAGATACGCAGTATTTT
>TRBD1|-|TRBV9|15|TRBJ2-5
CASSPTSDREETQYF
TGTGCCAGCAGCCCAACCTCGGACAGGGAAGAGACCCAGTACTTC
>-|-|TRBV6-1|14|TRBJ2-7
CASSYFRGSYEQYF
TGTGCCAGCAGTTATTTTCGGGGGAGCTACGAGCAGTACTTC
>-|-|TRBV12-3/TRBV12-4|14|TRBJ2-7
CASSGLAPPYEQYF
TGTGCCAGCAGTGGTCTAGCCCCCCCCTACGAGCAGTACTTC
>-|-|TRBV10-2|14|TRBJ1-1
CASRQGGMNTEAFF
TGCGCCAGCAGGCAGGGTGGTATGAACACTGAAGCTTTCTTT
>TRBD1|-|TRBV20-1|17|TRBJ2-6
CSARGDRGSSGANVLTF
TGCAGTGCTAGAGGCGACAGGGGATCCTCTGGGGCCAACGTCCTGACTTTC
>TRBD1|-|TRBV28|16|TRBJ2-7
CASSIPGTGSSYEQYF
TGTGCCAGCAGTATTCCCGGGACAGGGAGTTCCTACGAGCAGTACTTC
>-|once|TRBV6-2/TRBV6-3|15|TRBJ2-2
CASSYAPVGTGELFF
TGTGCCAGCAGTTATGCCCCAGTGGGGACCGGGGAGCTGTTTTTT
>TRBD1|-|TRBV6-6|11|TRBJ2-7
CATGGNNEQYF
TGTGCCACAGGGGGCAACAACGAGCAGTACTTC
>-|-|TRBV27|14|TRBJ2-1
CASRRSGLRNEQFF
TGTGCCAGCAGGCGGTCCGGCCTGAGGAATGAGCAGTTCTTC
>-|-|TRBV5-4|13|TRBJ2-5
CASSTREEETQYF
TGTGCCAGCAGCACGAGGGAGGAGGAGACCCAGTACTTC
>TRBD2|-|TRBV2|17|TRBJ2-3
CASPESASGTSGREQYF
TGTGCCAGCCCCGAATCTGCCTCCGGGACTAGCGGGAGGGAGCAGTATTTT
>-|-|TRBV7-2|14|TRBJ2-7
CASSLGRRGYEQYF
TGTGCCAGCAGCCTAGGGCGCCGGGGGTACGAGCAGTACTTC
>TRBD1|once|TRBV7-6|16|TRBJ1-6
CASSLGTGSYNSPLHF
TGTGCCAGCAGCTTAGGGACAGGGAGCTATAATTCACCCCTCCACTTT
>TRBD1|many|TRBV7-2|16|TRBJ1-6
CASSRTPDRATSPLHF
TGTGCCAGCAGCCGAACCCCAGACAGGGCAACTTCACCCCTCCACTTT
>TRBD1|-|TRBV11-2|15|TRBJ2-1
CASSLLDRGNNEQFF
TGTGCCAGCAGCCTTCTCGACAGGGGCAACAATGAGCAGTTCTTC
>-|-|TRBV7-9|14|TRBJ2-1
CASSLEGSIDEQFF
TGTGCCAGCAGCTTAGAAGGTTCGATCGATGAGCAGTTCTTC
>-|-|TRBV15|13|TRBJ1-2
CATSRELWAGYTF
TGTGCCACCAGCAGAGAATTATGGGCTGGCTACACCTTC
>-|few|TRBV7-2|13|TRBJ1-2
CASSLGGTHGYTF
TGTGCCAGCAGCTTAGGGGGTACCCATGGCTACACCTTC
>-|-|TRBV12-3/TRBV12-4|14|TRBJ1-5
CASSFYGGNQPQHF
TGTGCCAGCAGTTTCTATGGTGGCAATCAGCCCCAGCATTTT
>-|-|TRBV11-2|13|TRBJ2-7
CASSFWDSYEQYF
TGTGCCAGCAGCTTCTGGGACTCCTACGAGCAGTACTTC